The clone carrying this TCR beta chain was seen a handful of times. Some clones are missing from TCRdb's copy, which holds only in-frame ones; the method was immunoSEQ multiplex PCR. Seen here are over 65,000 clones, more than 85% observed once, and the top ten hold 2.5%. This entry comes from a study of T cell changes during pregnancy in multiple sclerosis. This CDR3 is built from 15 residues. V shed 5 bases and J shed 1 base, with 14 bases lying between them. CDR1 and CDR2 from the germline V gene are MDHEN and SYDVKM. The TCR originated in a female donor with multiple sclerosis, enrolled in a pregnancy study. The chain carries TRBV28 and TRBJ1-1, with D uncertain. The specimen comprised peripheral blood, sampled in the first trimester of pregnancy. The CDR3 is CASSPQTMGNTEAFF. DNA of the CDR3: TGTGCCAGCAGTCCCCAGACAATGGGGAACACTGAAGCTTTCTTT. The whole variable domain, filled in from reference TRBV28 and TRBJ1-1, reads DVKVTQSSRYLVKRTGEKVFLECVQDMDHENMFWYRQDPGLGLRLIYFSYDVKMKEKGDIPEGYSVSREKKERFSLILESASTNQTSMYLCASSPQTMGNTEAFFGQGTRLTVV.